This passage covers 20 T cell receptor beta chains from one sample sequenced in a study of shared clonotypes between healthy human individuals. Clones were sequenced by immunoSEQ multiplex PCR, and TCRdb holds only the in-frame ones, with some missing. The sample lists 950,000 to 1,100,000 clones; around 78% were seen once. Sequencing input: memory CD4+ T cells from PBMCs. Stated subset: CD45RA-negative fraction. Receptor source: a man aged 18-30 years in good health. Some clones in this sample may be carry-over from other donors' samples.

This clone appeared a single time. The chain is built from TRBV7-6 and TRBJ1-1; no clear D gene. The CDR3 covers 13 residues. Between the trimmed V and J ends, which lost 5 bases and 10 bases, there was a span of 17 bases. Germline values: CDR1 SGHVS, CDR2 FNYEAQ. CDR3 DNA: TGTGCCAGCAGCCTCGAACCGGGTAATCCAGCTTTCTTT. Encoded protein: CASSLEPGNPAFF.

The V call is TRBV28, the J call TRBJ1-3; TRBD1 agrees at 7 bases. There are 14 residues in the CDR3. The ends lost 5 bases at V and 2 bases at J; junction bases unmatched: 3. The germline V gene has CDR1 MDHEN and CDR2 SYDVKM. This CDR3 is CASSRDSTGNTIYF. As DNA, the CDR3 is TGTGCCAGCAGTAGGGACAGCACTGGAAACACCATATATTTT.

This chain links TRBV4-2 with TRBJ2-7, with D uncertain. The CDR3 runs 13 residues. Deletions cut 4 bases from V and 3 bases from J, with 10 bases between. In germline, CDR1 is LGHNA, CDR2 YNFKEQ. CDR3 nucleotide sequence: TGTGCCAGCAGCCCCCGGCAGGACTACGAGCAGTACTTC. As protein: CASSPRQDYEQYF.

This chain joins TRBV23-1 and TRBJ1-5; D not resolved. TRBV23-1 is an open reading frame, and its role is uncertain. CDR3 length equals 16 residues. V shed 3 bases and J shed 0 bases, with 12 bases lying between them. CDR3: CASSHTRSLSNQPQHF. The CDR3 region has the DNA TGCGCCAGCAGTCATACCCGCAGCCTTAGCAATCAGCCCCAGCATTTT.

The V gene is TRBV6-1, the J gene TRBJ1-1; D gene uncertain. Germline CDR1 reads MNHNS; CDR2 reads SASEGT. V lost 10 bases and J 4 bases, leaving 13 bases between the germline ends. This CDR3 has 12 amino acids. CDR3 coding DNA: TGTGCCACTCTGGCAAGCCTCACTGAAGCTTTCTTT. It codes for CATLASLTEAFF.

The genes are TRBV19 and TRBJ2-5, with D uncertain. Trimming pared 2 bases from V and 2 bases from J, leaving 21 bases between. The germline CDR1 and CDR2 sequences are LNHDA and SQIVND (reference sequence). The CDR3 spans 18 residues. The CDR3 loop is CASSIRRRADLSQETQYF. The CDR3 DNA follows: TGTGCCAGTAGTATAAGGCGCCGGGCAGACCTGTCACAAGAGACCCAGTACTTC. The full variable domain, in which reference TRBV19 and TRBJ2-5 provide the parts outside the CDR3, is DGGITQSPKYLFRKEGQNVTLSCEQNLNHDAMYWYRQDPGQGLRLIYYSQIVNDFQKGDIAEGYSVSREKKESFPLTVTSAQKNPTAFYLCASSIRRRADLSQETQYFGPGTRLLVL.

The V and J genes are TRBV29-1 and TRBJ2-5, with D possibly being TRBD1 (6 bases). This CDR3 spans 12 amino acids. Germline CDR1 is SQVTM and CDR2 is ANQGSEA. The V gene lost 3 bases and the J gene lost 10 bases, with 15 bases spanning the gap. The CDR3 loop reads CSVETDTRGQYF. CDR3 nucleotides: TGCAGCGTTGAGACGGACACCAGGGGCCAGTACTTC.

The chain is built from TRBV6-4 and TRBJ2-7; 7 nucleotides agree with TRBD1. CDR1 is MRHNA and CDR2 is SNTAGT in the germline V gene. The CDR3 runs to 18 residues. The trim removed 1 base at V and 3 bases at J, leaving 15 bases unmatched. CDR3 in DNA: TGTGCCAGCAGTGACTATCATTACTCGACAGGGAAACGCTACGAGCAGTACTTC. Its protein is CASSDYHYSTGKRYEQYF.

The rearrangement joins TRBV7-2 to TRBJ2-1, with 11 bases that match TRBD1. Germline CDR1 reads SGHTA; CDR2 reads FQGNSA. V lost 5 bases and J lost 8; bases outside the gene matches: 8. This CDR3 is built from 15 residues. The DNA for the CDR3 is TGTGCCAGCAGCCGGGACAGGGGGTGGCTGGATGAGCAGTTCTTC. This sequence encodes CASSRDRGWLDEQFF.

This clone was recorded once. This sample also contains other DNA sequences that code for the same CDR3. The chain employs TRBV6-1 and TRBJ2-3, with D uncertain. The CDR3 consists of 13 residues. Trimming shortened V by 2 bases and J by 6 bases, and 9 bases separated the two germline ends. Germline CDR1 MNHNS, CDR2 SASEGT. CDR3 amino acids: CASSERGPDTQYF. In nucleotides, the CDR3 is TGTGCCAGCAGTGAAAGAGGTCCGGATACGCAGTATTTT.

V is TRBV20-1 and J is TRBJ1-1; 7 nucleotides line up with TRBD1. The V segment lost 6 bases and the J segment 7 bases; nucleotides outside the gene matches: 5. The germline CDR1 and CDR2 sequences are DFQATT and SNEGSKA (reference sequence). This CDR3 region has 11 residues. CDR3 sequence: CSAEGADEAFF. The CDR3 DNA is TGCAGTGCCGAGGGGGCAGATGAAGCTTTCTTT.

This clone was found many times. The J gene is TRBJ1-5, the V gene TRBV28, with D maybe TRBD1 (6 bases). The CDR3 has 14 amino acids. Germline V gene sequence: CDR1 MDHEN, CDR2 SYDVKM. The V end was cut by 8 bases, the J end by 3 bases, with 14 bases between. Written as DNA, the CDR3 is TGTGCCAGCCGTGGGGGGGCACTCAATCAGCCCCAGCATTTT. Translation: CASRGGALNQPQHF.

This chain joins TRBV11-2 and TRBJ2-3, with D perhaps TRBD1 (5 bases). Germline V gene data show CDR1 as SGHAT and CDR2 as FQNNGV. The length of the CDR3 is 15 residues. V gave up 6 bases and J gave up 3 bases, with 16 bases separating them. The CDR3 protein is CASRGFRDRTDTQYF. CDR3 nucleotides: TGTGCCAGCAGGGGCTTCAGGGATAGAACAGATACGCAGTATTTT.

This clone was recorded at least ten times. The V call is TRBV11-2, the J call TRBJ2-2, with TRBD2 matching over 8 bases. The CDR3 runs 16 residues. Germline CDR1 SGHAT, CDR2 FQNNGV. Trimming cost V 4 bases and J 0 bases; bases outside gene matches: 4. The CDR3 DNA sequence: TGTGCCAGCAGCTCAAGACTAGCGACGAACACCGGGGAGCTGTTTTTT. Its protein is CASSSRLATNTGELFF.

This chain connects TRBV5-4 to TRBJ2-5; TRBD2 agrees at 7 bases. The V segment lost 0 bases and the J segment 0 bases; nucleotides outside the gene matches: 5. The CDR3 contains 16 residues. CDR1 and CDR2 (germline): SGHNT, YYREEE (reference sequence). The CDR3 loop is CASSLGLAENQETQYF. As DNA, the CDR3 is TGTGCCAGCAGCTTGGGACTAGCTGAAAACCAAGAGACCCAGTACTTC.

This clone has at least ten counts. CDR3 sequence reads: CASSLASGGLSYNEQFF. The CDR3 DNA reads as TGCGCCAGCAGCTTGGCCTCAGGGGGACTCTCCTACAATGAGCAGTTCTTC. The chain joins TRBV5-1 to TRBJ2-1; a weak D match, TRBD1 (7 bases). Trimming cost V 0 bases and J 0 bases, with 13 bases left between them. CDR3 length: 17 residues. Germline loops: CDR1 SGHRS, CDR2 YFSETQ. The full variable domain, its missing parts supplied by reference TRBV5-1 and TRBJ2-1, is KAGVTQTPRYLIKTRGQQVTLSCSPISGHRSVSWYQQTPGQGLQFLFEYFSETQRNKGNFPGRFSGRQFSNSRSEMNVSTLELGDSALYLCASSLASGGLSYNEQFFGPGTRLTVL.

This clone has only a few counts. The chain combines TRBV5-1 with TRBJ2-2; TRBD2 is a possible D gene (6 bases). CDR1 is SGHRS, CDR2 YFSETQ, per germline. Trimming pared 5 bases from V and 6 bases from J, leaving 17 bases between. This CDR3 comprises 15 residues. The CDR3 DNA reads TGCGCCAGCAGATCGGGACTCCGGGGTCCCGGGGAGCTGTTTTTT. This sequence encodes CASRSGLRGPGELFF.

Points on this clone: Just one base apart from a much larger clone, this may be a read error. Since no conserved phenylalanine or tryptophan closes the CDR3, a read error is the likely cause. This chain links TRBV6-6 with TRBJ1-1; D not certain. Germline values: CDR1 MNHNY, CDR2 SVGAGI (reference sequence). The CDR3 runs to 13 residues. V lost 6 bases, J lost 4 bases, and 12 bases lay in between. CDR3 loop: CASSFNGGTEAFL. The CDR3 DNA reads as TGTGCCAGCAGCTTCAACGGAGGCACTGAAGCTTTCCTT.

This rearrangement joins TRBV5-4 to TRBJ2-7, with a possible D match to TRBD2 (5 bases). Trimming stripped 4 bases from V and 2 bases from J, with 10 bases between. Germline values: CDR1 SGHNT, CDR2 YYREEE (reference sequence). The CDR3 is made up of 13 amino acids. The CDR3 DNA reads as TGTGCCAGCAGCGCACTCGGGGCCTACGAGCAGTACTTC. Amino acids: CASSALGAYEQYF.

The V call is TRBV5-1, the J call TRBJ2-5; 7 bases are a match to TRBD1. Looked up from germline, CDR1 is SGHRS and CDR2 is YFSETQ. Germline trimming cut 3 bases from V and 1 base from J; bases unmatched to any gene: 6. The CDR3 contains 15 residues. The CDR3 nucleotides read TGCGCCAGCAGCTCCTCGGGACAGTCCCAAGAGACCCAGTACTTC. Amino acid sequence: CASSSSGQSQETQYF.